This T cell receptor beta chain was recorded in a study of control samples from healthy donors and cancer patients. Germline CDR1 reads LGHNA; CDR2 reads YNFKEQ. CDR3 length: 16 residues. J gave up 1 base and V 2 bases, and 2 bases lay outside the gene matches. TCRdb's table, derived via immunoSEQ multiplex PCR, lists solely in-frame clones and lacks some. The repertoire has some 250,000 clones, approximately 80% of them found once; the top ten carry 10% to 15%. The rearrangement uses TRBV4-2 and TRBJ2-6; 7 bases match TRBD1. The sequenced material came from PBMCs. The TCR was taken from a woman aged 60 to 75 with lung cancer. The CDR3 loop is CASSQQTGSGANVLTF. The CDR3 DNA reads TGTGCCAGCAGCCAACAGACAGGGTCTGGGGCCAACGTCCTGACTTTC.